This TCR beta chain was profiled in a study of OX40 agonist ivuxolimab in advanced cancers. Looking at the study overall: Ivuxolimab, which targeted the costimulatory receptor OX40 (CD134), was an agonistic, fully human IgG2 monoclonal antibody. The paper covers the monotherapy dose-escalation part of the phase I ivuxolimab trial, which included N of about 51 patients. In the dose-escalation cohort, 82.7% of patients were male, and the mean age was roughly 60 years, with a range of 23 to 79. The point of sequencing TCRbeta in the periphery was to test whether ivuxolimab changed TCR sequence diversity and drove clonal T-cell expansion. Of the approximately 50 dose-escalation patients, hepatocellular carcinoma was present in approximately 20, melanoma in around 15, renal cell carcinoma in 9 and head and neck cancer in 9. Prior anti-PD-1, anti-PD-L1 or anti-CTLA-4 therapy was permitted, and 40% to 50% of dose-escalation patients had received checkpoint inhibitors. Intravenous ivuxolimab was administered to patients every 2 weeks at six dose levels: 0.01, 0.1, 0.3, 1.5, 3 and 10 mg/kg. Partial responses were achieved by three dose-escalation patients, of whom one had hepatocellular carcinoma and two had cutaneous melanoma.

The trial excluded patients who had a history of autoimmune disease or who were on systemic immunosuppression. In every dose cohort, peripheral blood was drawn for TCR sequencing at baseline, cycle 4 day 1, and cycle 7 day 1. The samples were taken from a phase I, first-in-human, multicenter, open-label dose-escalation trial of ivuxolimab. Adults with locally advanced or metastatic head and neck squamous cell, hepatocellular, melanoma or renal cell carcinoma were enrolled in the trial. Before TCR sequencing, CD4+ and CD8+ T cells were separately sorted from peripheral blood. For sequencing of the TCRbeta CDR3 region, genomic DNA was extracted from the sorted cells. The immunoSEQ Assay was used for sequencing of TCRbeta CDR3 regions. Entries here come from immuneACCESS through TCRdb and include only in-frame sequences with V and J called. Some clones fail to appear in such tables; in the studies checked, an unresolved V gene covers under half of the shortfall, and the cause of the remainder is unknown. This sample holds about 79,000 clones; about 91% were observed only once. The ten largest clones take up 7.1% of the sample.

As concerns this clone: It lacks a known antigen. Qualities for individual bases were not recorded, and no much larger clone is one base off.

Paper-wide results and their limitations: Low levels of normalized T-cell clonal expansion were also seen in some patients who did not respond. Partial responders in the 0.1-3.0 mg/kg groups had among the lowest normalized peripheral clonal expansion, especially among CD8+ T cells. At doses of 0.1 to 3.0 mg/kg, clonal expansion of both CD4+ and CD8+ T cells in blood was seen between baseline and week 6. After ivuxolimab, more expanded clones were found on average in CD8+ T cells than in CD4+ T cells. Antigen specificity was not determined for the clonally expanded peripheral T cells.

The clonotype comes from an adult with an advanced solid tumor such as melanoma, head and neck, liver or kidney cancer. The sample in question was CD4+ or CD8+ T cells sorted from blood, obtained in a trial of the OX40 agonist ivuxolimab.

The sequenced DNA: TGTGCCAGCAGCTCCTGGGGGGGGCTCACCACTGAAGCTTTCTTT. This sequence encodes CASSSWGGLTTEAFF. The rearrangement joined TRBV7-3 to TRBJ1-1; the D gene is perhaps TRBD1, from 6 matching bases. Counted from cysteine to phenylalanine, this CDR3 has 15 amino acids. Only the CDR3 part of the read is kept: 45 bases, read in frame from the first base. The junction shows trimming of 4 bases on V and 4 bases on J, plus 16 bases between the germline ends. CDR1 and CDR2 are drawn from the germline V gene: SGHTA, FQGTGA. Supplemented by the reference TRBV7-3 and TRBJ1-1 proteins around the CDR3, the complete variable domain is GAGVSQTPSNKVTEKGKYVELRCDPISGHTALYWYRQSLGQGPEFLIYFQGTGAADDSGLPNDRFFAVRPEGSVSTLKIQRTERGDSAVYLCASSSWGGLTTEAFFGQGTRLTVV.